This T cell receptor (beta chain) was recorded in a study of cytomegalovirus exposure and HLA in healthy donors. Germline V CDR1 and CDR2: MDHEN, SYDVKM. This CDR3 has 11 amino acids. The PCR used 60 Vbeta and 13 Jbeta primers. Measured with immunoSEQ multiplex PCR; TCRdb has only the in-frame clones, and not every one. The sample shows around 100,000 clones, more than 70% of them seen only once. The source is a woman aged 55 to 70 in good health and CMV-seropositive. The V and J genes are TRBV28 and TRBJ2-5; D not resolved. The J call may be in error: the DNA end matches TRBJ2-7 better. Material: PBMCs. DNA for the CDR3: TGTGCCAGCAGTTCTTACTACGAGCAGTACTTC. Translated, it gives CASSSYYEQYF.